The entry below gives a single T cell receptor beta chain sequence along with its context. This specimen belongs to a study of T cell changes during pregnancy in multiple sclerosis. Only in-frame clones appear in the TCRdb table, and some are missing; sequencing was by immunoSEQ multiplex PCR. The sample yields about 20,000 clones, around 89% seen once. The V gene's germline CDR1 is MGHRA and CDR2 YSYEKL. This CDR3 has 16 residues. V trimming: 2 bases; J trimming: 3 bases; junction bases outside the gene matches: 7. Sequenced here: CD8+ T cells from peripheral blood mononuclear cells, sampled in the third trimester of pregnancy. The J gene is TRBJ2-1, the V gene TRBV4-1, with 7 bases identical to TRBD2. The receptor's source is a female donor in good health, enrolled as a control in a pregnancy study. The CDR3 loop is CASSQIRGVDYNEQFF. In DNA, the CDR3 is TGCGCCAGCAGCCAAATACGGGGGGTTGACTACAATGAGCAGTTCTTC.